Listed below are T cell receptor beta chains from one sample, sequenced in a study of blood T cell repertoires in COVID-19. Profiled with immunoSEQ multiplex PCR; TCRdb holds only in-frame clones, not every one. Of tens of thousands of clones detected, about 80% appear once; the ten largest clones hold roughly 4.2%. Sequenced sample: peripheral blood. All receptors derive from a woman in her forties or fifties with acute or convalescent COVID-19. The CDR3 runs from the conserved cysteine through the conserved F or W. The D gene is left open where the match is weak. Clone size, where shown, is once, few, many, or a class for clones that have expanded.

16	TRBD2	TRBV14	TRBJ2-1	.	TGTGCCAGCAGCCAAGGGAGGGAGCGGGGGGACAATGAGCAGTTCTTC	CASSQGRERGDNEQFF
16	.	TRBV27	TRBJ2-4	.	TGTGCCAGCAGTTTATACGCAGGGGTAGCCAAAAACATTCAGTACTTC	CASSLYAGVAKNIQYF
11	.	TRBV12-3/TRBV12-4	TRBJ1-1	many	TGTGCCAGCAGACATAACACTGAAGCTTTCTTT	CASRHNTEAFF
14	TRBD1	TRBV28	TRBJ2-4	.	TGTGCCAGCGGCCCTGGGACAGGTCTAGTCATTCAGTACTTC	CASGPGTGLVIQYF
16	TRBD2	TRBV5-4	TRBJ2-2	few	TGTGCCAGCAGCTTGGGGCTAGCGGGGGACACCGGGGAGCTGTTTTTT	CASSLGLAGDTGELFF
15	.	TRBV5-4	TRBJ1-6	.	TGTGCCAGCAGCTTGGCGGGGGGCCCTAATTCACCCCTCCACTTT	CASSLAGGPNSPLHF
13	TRBD1	TRBV18	TRBJ2-1	.	TGTGCCAGCTCAGGCACAGGGGGGCATGAGCAGTTCTTC	CASSGTGGHEQFF
13	.	TRBV18	TRBJ1-2	.	TGTGCCAGCTCACTGGACAGCACAGGAGGCTACACCTTC	CASSLDSTGGYTF
13	.	TRBV19	TRBJ2-5	.	TGTGCCAGTAGCCGGACTGCTCAAGAGACCCAGTACTTC	CASSRTAQETQYF
14	.	TRBV27	TRBJ1-2	.	TGTGCCAGCGGGTTGTGGATGGGGGGCTATGGCTACACCTTC	CASGLWMGGYGYTF
15	.	TRBV12-1	TRBJ2-7	.	TGTGCCAGCAGCTGCCCGGGACTAGCGATCCTGGAGCAGTACTTC	CASSCPGLAILEQYF
13	.	TRBV19	TRBJ1-2	.	TGTGCCAGTAGTATCCGGGGAGTAAGTGGCTACACCTTC	CASSIRGVSGYTF
13	.	TRBV12-3/TRBV12-4	TRBJ1-1	.	TGTGCCAGCAATCTACAGGGTAACACTGAAGCTTTCTTT	CASNLQGNTEAFF
17	.	TRBV3-1/TRBV3-2	TRBJ1-1	.	TGTGCCAGCAGCCAAGACCGCGGGAAGGGGCTGGGCACTGAAGCTTTCTTT	CASSQDRGKGLGTEAFF
14	.	TRBV3-1/TRBV3-2	TRBJ2-2	.	TGTGCCAGCAGTCAGGGGATGAACACCGGGGAGCTGTTTTTT	CASSQGMNTGELFF
13	.	TRBV6-6	TRBJ2-7	.	TGTGCCAGCAATCTACTACAGGGTGAGGAGCAGTACTTC	CASNLLQGEEQYF
15	TRBD1	TRBV11-2	TRBJ1-1	few	TGTGCCAGCAGCCGTCAACAGGGGGTAAGAACTGAAGCTTTCTTT	CASSRQQGVRTEAFF
15	.	TRBV3-1/TRBV3-2	TRBJ2-5	.	TGTGCCAGCAGCCAAGGCGCCCTCGGAGGGGAGACCCAGTACTTC	CASSQGALGGETQYF
16	TRBD1	TRBV7-9	TRBJ2-2	.	TGTGCCAGCAGCCGGGCCAGGACAGGAAGCACCGGGGAGCTGTTTTTT	CASSRARTGSTGELFF
15	TRBD1	TRBV5-1	TRBJ2-2	.	TGCGCCAGCAGCTCCGGACAGGGGACGACCGGGGAGCTGTTTTTT	CASSSGQGTTGELFF
15	.	TRBV25-1	TRBJ1-6	once	TGTGCCAGCAGTTTATTCGGAGGGACGAATTCACCCCTCCACTTT	CASSLFGGTNSPLHF
17	.	TRBV9	TRBJ1-2	once	TGTGCCAGCACCGCCAGCGGGGCGGACGATGACTTCTATGGCTACACCTTC	CASTASGADDDFYGYTF
15	TRBD2	TRBV6-5	TRBJ2-3	.	TGTGCCAGCAGTTCTAGCGGGGGGGCCCCAGATACGCAGTATTTT	CASSSSGGAPDTQYF
15	TRBD1	TRBV5-1	TRBJ1-6	few	TGCGCCAGCAGCTTGAAGGGGGCGGTCGATTCACCCCTCCACTTT	CASSLKGAVDSPLHF
12	.	TRBV10-3	TRBJ2-7	few	TGTGCCATCAGTTCGACAGACTACGAGCAGTACTTC	CAISSTDYEQYF
14	.	TRBV28	TRBJ1-2	.	TGTGCCAGCTCCTGGACCGTGCAGAGGGTTGACTACACCTTC	CASSWTVQRVDYTF
16	TRBD2	TRBV2	TRBJ2-5	few	TGTGCCAGCAGTGAATCTCTAGCGGGGGGCCAAGAGACCCAGTACTTC	CASSESLAGGQETQYF
15	TRBD2	TRBV30	TRBJ2-3	.	TGTGCCTGGAGTAGGCGGGTAGCGGGGGGATCTACGCAGTATTTT	CAWSRRVAGGSTQYF
16	TRBD1	TRBV28	TRBJ2-2	.	TGTGCCAGCAGTGGACCGGGACAGGCTAACACCGGGGAGCTGTTTTTT	CASSGPGQANTGELFF
16	.	TRBV3-1/TRBV3-2	TRBJ1-1	.	TGTGCCAGCAGCCAAGATCATATAGGGGCGGACACTGAAGCTTTCTTT	CASSQDHIGADTEAFF
12	.	TRBV12-3/TRBV12-4	TRBJ1-5	.	TGTGCCAGCAGTATCCAGGATCAGCCCCAGCATTTT	CASSIQDQPQHF
16	.	TRBV4-3	TRBJ1-2	.	TGCGCCAGCAGCCAAGAGTTGGCCCGTTTTAACTATGGCTACACCTTC	CASSQELARFNYGYTF
14	TRBD1	TRBV7-2	TRBJ1-4	.	TGTGCCAGCAGCCGGACAGGGCCTAATGAAAAACTGTTTTTT	CASSRTGPNEKLFF
15	TRBD1	TRBV28	TRBJ2-7	.	TGTGCCAGCAGACCCCCGACAGGGGGATCCTACGAGCAGTACTTC	CASRPPTGGSYEQYF
16	.	TRBV7-2	TRBJ2-5	.	TGTGCCAGCAGCTTACCACTGAGGCAGGGGCAAGAGACCCAGTACTTC	CASSLPLRQGQETQYF
15	TRBD1	TRBV28	TRBJ2-2	.	TGTGCCAGCAGCGGACAGGGCTACTTCACCGGGGAGCTGTTTTTT	CASSGQGYFTGELFF
15	TRBD1	TRBV4-3	TRBJ2-4	.	TGCGCCAGCAGCCAAGCCAGGGGGACGAAAAACATTCAGTACTTC	CASSQARGTKNIQYF
15	.	TRBV15	TRBJ1-1	few	TGTGCCACCAGCAGAGATCAGGTCGGAAACACTGAAGCTTTCTTT	CATSRDQVGNTEAFF
14	TRBD2	TRBV13	TRBJ2-3	.	TGTGCCAGCAGCCGCGGACTAGCGGGGGGAGGCCAGTATTTT	CASSRGLAGGGQYF
13	.	TRBV6-5	TRBJ1-1	many	TGTGCCAGCACCCCTGTCCTTAATGTTGAAGCTTTCTTT	CASTPVLNVEAFF
18	TRBD2	TRBV19	TRBJ2-1	.	TGTGCCAGTAGTATAAGGAGCGGGGGCCGATTCTCCTACAATGAGCAGTTCTTC	CASSIRSGGRFSYNEQFF